Listed below are T cell receptor beta chains from one sample, sequenced in a study of blood T cell repertoires in COVID-19. Clones were read by immunoSEQ multiplex PCR, and TCRdb kept only the in-frame ones, dropping some. The data hold some 460,000 clones, with around 89% observed a single time. The specimen was peripheral blood. These receptors came from a woman aged 25 to 39 with acute or convalescent COVID-19. Each CDR3 is given with its conserved first and last residue. The D gene is left open where the match is weak. Clone size is shown for a subset of rows, as once, few, many or a class of expanded clone.

v_gene,j_gene,abundance,d_gene,CDR3nt,CDR3aa
TRBV19,TRBJ1-3,-,-,TGTGCCAGTAGTACCCCCACAGGAAACACCATATATTTT,CASSTPTGNTIYF
TRBV2,TRBJ2-5,-,-,TGTGCCAGTGGAGAAGAACAGGTACAAGAGACCCAGTACTTC,CASGEEQVQETQYF
TRBV5-1,TRBJ1-2,-,TRBD1,TGCGCCAGCAGCTCCGGACCGGACAGGGGGCAGAATGGCTACACCTTC,CASSSGPDRGQNGYTF
TRBV2,TRBJ2-1,-,TRBD2,TGTGCCAGCAGATTAGCGGGGCGTGAGCAGTTCTTC,CASRLAGREQFF
TRBV5-1,TRBJ2-5,-,-,TGCGCCAGCAGCCCACAAGGGGCCCAAGAGACCCAGTACTTC,CASSPQGAQETQYF
TRBV28,TRBJ2-2,-,TRBD1,TGTGCCAGCAGTATCACCGGGACAGGGAAATCCGGGGAGCTGTTTTTT,CASSITGTGKSGELFF
TRBV5-8,TRBJ2-1,once,TRBD1,TGTGCCAGCAGCAGGGGACAGGCTTCCTACAATGAGCAGTTCTTC,CASSRGQASYNEQFF
TRBV2,TRBJ2-5,-,-,TGTGCCAGCACCGAGTGGGCAGAAGAGACCCAGTACTTC,CASTEWAEETQYF
TRBV20-1,TRBJ1-1,-,-,TGCAGTGCTAGTTCAGCCGACACGAACACTGAAGCTTTCTTT,CSASSADTNTEAFF
TRBV3-1/TRBV3-2,TRBJ2-7,-,TRBD2,TGTGCCAGCAGCCCCACTAGCGTACCCTCCTACGAGCAGTACTTC,CASSPTSVPSYEQYF
TRBV29-1,TRBJ1-1,once,-,TGCAGCGTTGAAAGTCTCTCCGGTGAAGCTTTCTTT,CSVESLSGEAFF
TRBV7-9,TRBJ1-4,-,-,TGTGCCAGCAGCTTAGGGTCCTCAGGAGGTAATGAAAAACTGTTTTTT,CASSLGSSGGNEKLFF
TRBV5-1,TRBJ2-7,-,TRBD1,TGCGCCAGCAGCCCCGGTCACAGGGGTTACGAGCAGTACTTC,CASSPGHRGYEQYF
TRBV5-1,TRBJ2-1,-,-,TGCGCCAGCAGCTTGGCGGTCAGTTCGACTGATTTTGAGCAGTTCTTC,CASSLAVSSTDFEQFF
TRBV19,TRBJ2-1,-,-,TGTGCCAGTAGTATTAGGAGGGAAACTGGGCAGTTCTTC,CASSIRRETGQFF
TRBV24-1,TRBJ2-7,-,-,TGTGCCACCAGTGGCCGAATCGGGACACCTATCTCCTACGAGCAGTACTTC,CATSGRIGTPISYEQYF